This entry lists 29 T cell receptor beta chains sequenced from one sample in a study of CD8 T cells in ankylosing spondylitis. One entry per CDR3 protein, called by TCRdb with MiXCR from the 5' RACE reads. The sample holds about 240,000 distinct CDR3 sequences, roughly a tenth seen once. The sequenced material came from blood, either unsorted or a sorted T cell fraction (not recorded which). Every receptor here comes from a male donor with ankylosing spondylitis or in good health (not recorded which).

This clonotype was observed at least ten times. This chain uses TRBV5-1 with TRBJ1-1; D is unresolved. In germline, CDR1 is SGHRS, CDR2 YFSETQ. The CDR3 is 13 residues long. Trimming took 1 base from V and 10 from J, leaving 14 bases between them. The CDR3 coding sequence is TGCGCCAGCAGCTTGTCCACCTTCGGAGGAGCTTTCTTT. This gives the protein CASSLSTFGGAFF.

Ten or more counts support this clonotype. J is TRBJ2-3 and V is TRBV5-1, with 13 positions matching TRBD2. Per the germline V gene, CDR1 is SGHRS and CDR2 is YFSETQ. The CDR3 is 15 amino acids. The V and J ends lost 5 bases and 6 bases, in that order; junction bases with no gene match: 6. This chain's CDR3 is CASRPGLAGADTQYF. CDR3 coding DNA: TGCGCCAGCAGACCAGGACTAGCGGGAGCGGATACGCAGTATTTT.

On this clonotype itself: This may arise from a read error, as a much more abundant clone is one base away. The chain has TRBV7-2 and TRBJ2-1; D uncertain. CDR1 and CDR2 (germline): SGHTA, FQGNSA. The CDR3 is made up of 14 amino acids. CDR3: CAGSFLSSYNEQFF. DNA of the CDR3: TGTGCCGGCAGCTTTTTGAGCTCCTACAATGAGCAGTTCTTC.

This clonotype appeared a few times. This sequence joins TRBV6-2 or TRBV6-3 and TRBJ1-5, with 9 bases matching TRBD1. From germline, CDR1 is MNHEY and CDR2 SVGEGT. J was trimmed by 5 bases and V by 7 bases; bases with no gene match: 9. The CDR3 sequence is 15 residues long. Here the CDR3 reads CASTRRGQGYQPQHF. The CDR3 DNA reads as TGTGCCAGCACCCGCAGAGGACAGGGGTATCAGCCCCAGCATTTT.

This chain joins TRBV29-1 and TRBJ2-1; the match to TRBD2 covers 13 bases. This CDR3 contains 13 residues. V dropped 8 bases and J dropped 9; count of bases not matched to a gene: 7. Germline V lookup: CDR1 SQVTM, CDR2 ANQGSEA. The CDR3 loop is CSSRLAGGGEQFF. The CDR3 DNA follows: TGCAGCTCCCGACTAGCGGGAGGTGGTGAGCAGTTCTTC.

This clonotype was picked up a small number of times. The J gene is TRBJ2-3, the V gene TRBV3-1; 10 positions match TRBD2. Germline-derived CDR1 and CDR2 are LGHDT and YNNKEL (reference sequence). V lost 1 base, J lost 1 base, and 8 bases stayed unmatched. The CDR3 sequence is 18 residues long. The CDR3 region has the DNA TGTGCCAGCAGCCAAGGGACTAGCGGCTCGTGGCGCACAGATACGCAGTATTTT. Amino acids: CASSQGTSGSWRTDTQYF.

This clonotype was seen at least ten times. V gene TRBV5-1 combines with J gene TRBJ2-3; no clear D. CDR1 SGHRS and CDR2 YFSETQ come from the germline V gene. The V end lost 3 bases, the J end lost 3 bases, and 17 bases lay between the germline ends. The CDR3 consists of 16 residues. CDR3 nucleotide sequence: TGCGCCAGCAGCTCCTTATACGTAGGAGCGACAGATACGCAGTATTTT. Translated: CASSSLYVGATDTQYF.

This clonotype showed up many times. The rearrangement uses TRBV6-2 or TRBV6-3 and TRBJ2-5; TRBD2 matches at 7 bases. There are 15 residues in the CDR3. Unmatched junction bases numbered 8, after V lost 5 bases and J lost 2 bases. CDR1 and CDR2 (germline): MNHEY, SVGEGT. The CDR3 DNA reads as TGTGCCAGCAGTCCATCCTCAGCGGGGCAAGAGACCCAGTACTTC. Translating gives CASSPSSAGQETQYF.

As DNA, the CDR3 is TGTGCCAGCACCCCCGGTGTGGCTGCTGAAAAACTGTTTTTT. Its translation is CASTPGVAAEKLFF. The chain joins TRBV3-1 to TRBJ1-4; D not certain. CDR3 size: 14 residues. Per the germline V gene, CDR1 is LGHDT and CDR2 is YNNKEL (reference sequence). V was clipped by 7 bases and J by 7 bases, with 16 bases between them.

This clonotype was seen a handful of times. The V gene is TRBV7-6, the J gene TRBJ2-7; no clear D gene. The ends were cut back, 8 bases at V and 0 bases at J, with 11 bases in the middle. The CDR3 extends over 13 amino acids. Per the germline V gene, CDR1 is SGHVS and CDR2 is FNYEAQ. The CDR3 spells CASGPYSSYEQYF. For the CDR3, the DNA is TGTGCCAGCGGTCCGTACAGCTCCTACGAGCAGTACTTC.

This clonotype was seen at least ten times. The chain recombines TRBV12-3 or TRBV12-4 with TRBJ1-6; no clear D gene. The CDR3 sequence is 11 residues long. The ends were cut back, 1 base at V and 12 bases at J, with 4 bases in the middle. The CDR3, as DNA: TGTGCCAGCAGTTTAGGGGGACCCCTCCACTTT. Its translation is CASSLGGPLHF.

This clonotype occurred a few times. This chain joins TRBV19 and TRBJ2-5, with D maybe TRBD2 (5 bases). V was clipped by 7 bases and J by 5 bases, with 17 bases between them. The CDR3 sequence is 14 residues long. Germline V gene sequence: CDR1 LNHDA, CDR2 SQIVND (reference sequence). The CDR3: CASTPGGLWETQYF. In DNA, the CDR3 is TGTGCCAGTACTCCCGGAGGATTGTGGGAGACCCAGTACTTC. Variable domain in full (rest from reference TRBV19 and TRBJ2-5): DGGITQSPKYLFRKEGQNVTLSCEQNLNHDAMYWYRQDPGQGLRLIYYSQIVNDFQKGDIAEGYSVSREKKESFPLTVTSAQKNPTAFYLCASTPGGLWETQYFGPGTRLLVL.

A few counts support this clonotype. This chain links TRBV12-3 or TRBV12-4 with TRBJ2-7, with D unclear. V was pared by 6 bases and J by 5 bases, with 14 bases between. The CDR3 is made up of 13 amino acids. The CDR3 sequence: CASSEERWNEQYF. The CDR3 coding sequence is TGTGCCAGCAGCGAGGAAAGGTGGAACGAGCAGTACTTC.

This clonotype was counted between two and nine times. V is TRBV19 and J is TRBJ2-1; the D gene is possibly TRBD2 (6 bases). This CDR3 spans 15 amino acids. V was trimmed by 7 bases and J by 0 bases, leaving 13 bases between them. The germline CDR1 and CDR2 sequences are LNHDA and SQIVND (reference sequence). CDR3 loop: CASTSRGASYNEQFF. The CDR3 coding sequence is TGTGCCAGTACCTCCCGCGGGGCCTCCTACAATGAGCAGTTCTTC.

This clonotype was seen just once. J is TRBJ2-5 and V is TRBV5-1; tentatively, D is TRBD1 (5 bases). The CDR3 length is 14 residues. CDR1 is SGHRS and CDR2 is YFSETQ in the germline V gene. V was trimmed by 4 bases and J by 1 base, leaving 11 bases between them. The CDR3 here is CASSPWGSQETQYF. CDR3 coding DNA: TGCGCCAGCAGCCCCTGGGGCAGCCAAGAGACCCAGTACTTC.

A note on this clonotype: A single base separates this from a much larger clone, so it may be a read error. The rearrangement links TRBV5-1 to TRBJ2-1; D not resolved. CDR1 is SGHRS, CDR2 YFSETQ, per germline. The germline V and J ends were trimmed by 8 bases and 1 base, with 25 bases remaining between them. The CDR3 loop spans 18 amino acids. The DNA for the CDR3 is TGCGCCAGAAGCCCCTATCGGTCCCTAACCACTTCCTACAATGAGCAGTTCTTC. This translates into CARSPYRSLTTSYNEQFF. The variable domain in full, with the rest retrieved from reference TRBV5-1 and TRBJ2-1, is KAGVTQTPRYLIKTRGQQVTLSCSPISGHRSVSWYQQTPGQGLQFLFEYFSETQRNKGNFPGRFSGRQFSNSRSEMNVSTLELGDSALYLCARSPYRSLTTSYNEQFFGPGTRLTVL.

In this sample, this clonotype turned up many times. The DNA is omitted, as the CDR3 cannot be located on it reliably, and the CDR3 follows TCRdb's listing. The gene calls are TRBV11-2 and TRBJ2-3; the table's D call TRBD1 went unverified against the DNA. The germline V gene has CDR1 SGHAT and CDR2 FQNNGV. The CDR3 totals 15 residues, both ends included. CDR3 residues: CASSINPSVADTQYF.

This clonotype came up many times. The chain couples TRBV29-1 to TRBJ2-3, with D maybe TRBD2 (6 bases). CDR3 length equals 15 residues. Trimming took off 7 bases at V and 7 bases at J, with 24 bases between the two ends. In germline, CDR1 is SQVTM, CDR2 ANQGSEA. CDR3 bases: TGCAGCGCCGGGACTCGGTCCTGGAACGGGAATACGCAGTATTTT. Translated: CSAGTRSWNGNTQYF.

The J gene is TRBJ2-1, the V gene TRBV5-1, with D tentatively TRBD1 (6 bases). CDR3 size: 17 residues. Germline V gives CDR1 SGHRS, CDR2 YFSETQ. Trimming took off 3 bases at V and 2 bases at J, with 18 bases between the two ends. In DNA form, the CDR3 reads TGCGCCAGCAGCTCGCCACAGGGTATCGGAACCTACAATGAGCAGTTCTTC. Its protein product is CASSSPQGIGTYNEQFF.

In its sample, this clonotype was seen many times. The chain carries TRBV29-1 and TRBJ2-7; D may be TRBD2 (6 bases). Germline V gives CDR1 SQVTM, CDR2 ANQGSEA. The CDR3 is 13 amino acids. V lost 3 bases and J 3 bases, leaving 12 bases between the germline ends. This CDR3 is CSVEPGEGYEQYF. DNA for the CDR3: TGCAGCGTTGAGCCGGGAGAGGGCTACGAGCAGTACTTC.

This clonotype was seen many times. The V call is TRBV9, the J call TRBJ1-1; D not certain. The CDR3 loop spans 14 amino acids. Germline V gene lookup returns CDR1 SGDLS and CDR2 YYNGEE. Trimming cost V 0 bases and J 1 base, with 7 bases left between them. CDR3: CASSVEGENTEAFF. For the CDR3, the DNA is TGTGCCAGCAGCGTAGAGGGCGAGAACACTGAAGCTTTCTTT. The complete variable domain, with remaining parts taken from reference TRBV9 and TRBJ1-1, reads DSGVTQTPKHLITATGQRVTLRCSPRSGDLSVYWYQQSLDQGLQFLIQYYNGEERAKGNILERFSAQQFPDLHSELNLSSLELGDSALYFCASSVEGENTEAFFGQGTRLTVV.

V gene TRBV6-2 or TRBV6-3 combines with J gene TRBJ2-3, with TRBD2 matching over 8 bases. This CDR3 has 16 amino acids. Germline CDR1 is MNHEY and CDR2 is SVGEGT. Trimming cost V 8 bases and J 2 bases; bases outside gene matches: 12. CDR3 nucleotides: TGTGCCAGCTCAACGGTGGAGCGGGAGCCCACAGATACGCAGTATTTT. Its protein is CASSTVEREPTDTQYF.

This clonotype was recorded many times. This chain joins TRBV20-1 and TRBJ2-7, with 10 bases matching TRBD2. Germline CDR1 is DFQATT and CDR2 is SNEGSKA (reference sequence). There are 12 residues in the CDR3. The CDR3 nucleotides are TGCAGCCCACTAGCGGGAAATTACGAGCAGTACTTC. It yields the protein CSPLAGNYEQYF.

This clonotype was seen ten or more times. This chain connects TRBV12-3 or TRBV12-4 to TRBJ2-2, with a tentative D call TRBD1 (5 bases). This CDR3 is 14 amino acids long. V was shortened by 6 bases and J by 4 bases, with 12 bases between the two germline ends. The DNA of the CDR3 is TGTGCCAGCAGCGGGCGGACACCCACCGGGGAGCTGTTTTTT. Its protein is CASSGRTPTGELFF.

The table lists this clonotype with a few counts. This chain joins TRBV6-5 and TRBJ2-4; 12 bases fit TRBD2. V lost 2 bases to trimming and J lost 7 bases; unmatched junction nucleotides: 15. Looked up from germline, CDR1 is MNHEY and CDR2 is SVGAGI. The CDR3 length is 19 residues. The DNA for the CDR3 is TGTGCCAGCAGTTACACCAACCGGGCTAGCGGGGGGGCTTGGAACATTCAGTACTTC. Amino acids: CASSYTNRASGGAWNIQYF.

The chain is built from TRBV6-5 and TRBJ1-2; the D gene is possibly TRBD1 (5 bases). The CDR3 is 15 residues long. Germline assignment: CDR1 MNHEY and CDR2 SVGAGI. Trimming stripped 3 bases from V and 3 bases from J, with 14 bases between. This chain's CDR3 is CASSYPTSGDYGYTF. CDR3 in DNA: TGTGCCAGCAGTTATCCGACGTCGGGGGACTATGGCTACACCTTC.

This clonotype has a count of ten or more. The chain has TRBV4-1 and TRBJ1-1; D remains unclear. Germline CDR1 MGHRA, CDR2 YSYEKL. V was pared by 0 bases and J by 1 base, with 12 bases between. CDR3 length equals 16 residues. The CDR3 DNA follows: TGCGCCAGCAGCCAAGATGGTCCGATGACGAACACTGAAGCTTTCTTT. Translation: CASSQDGPMTNTEAFF.

This clonotype was found many times. CDR3 protein: CASSQLRGIFTEAFF. CDR3 DNA: TGTGCCAGCAGCCAACTCAGGGGGATTTTCACTGAAGCTTTCTTT. V usage is TRBV3-1 and J usage is TRBJ1-1; TRBD1 aligns across 7 bases. The CDR3 is made up of 15 amino acids. With V trimmed by 2 bases and J by 4 bases, 7 bases remained unmatched. The germline CDR1 and CDR2 sequences are LGHDT and YNNKEL (reference sequence).

This sequence joins TRBV10-1 and TRBJ2-4, with 7 positions matching TRBD2. This CDR3 is 16 amino acids long. Trimming cost V 3 bases and J 2 bases; bases outside gene matches: 7. Germline assignment: CDR1 WNHNN and CDR2 SYGVQD (reference sequence). CDR3 sequence (DNA): TGCGCCAGCAGTGACCAAGCGGGAACCACCAAAAACATTCAGTACTTC. Translating gives CASSDQAGTTKNIQYF.